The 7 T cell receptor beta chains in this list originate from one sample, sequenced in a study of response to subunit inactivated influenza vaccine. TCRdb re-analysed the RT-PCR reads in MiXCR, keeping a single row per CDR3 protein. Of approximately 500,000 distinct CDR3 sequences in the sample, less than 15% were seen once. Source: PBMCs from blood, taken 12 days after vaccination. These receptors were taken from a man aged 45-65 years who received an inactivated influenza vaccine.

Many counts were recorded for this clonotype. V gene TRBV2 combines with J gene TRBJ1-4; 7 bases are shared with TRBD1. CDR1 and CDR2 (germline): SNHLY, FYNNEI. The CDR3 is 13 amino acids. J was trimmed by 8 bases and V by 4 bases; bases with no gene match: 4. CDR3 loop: CASSVRGREKLFF. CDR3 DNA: TGTGCCAGCAGTGTTAGGGGGCGCGAAAAACTGTTTTTT. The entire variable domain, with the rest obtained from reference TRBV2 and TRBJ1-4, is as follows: EPEVTQTPSHQVTQMGQEVILRCVPISNHLYFYWYRQILGQKVEFLVSFYNNEISEKSEIFDDQFSVERPDGSNFTLKIRSTKLEDSAMYFCASSVRGREKLFFGSGTQLSVL.

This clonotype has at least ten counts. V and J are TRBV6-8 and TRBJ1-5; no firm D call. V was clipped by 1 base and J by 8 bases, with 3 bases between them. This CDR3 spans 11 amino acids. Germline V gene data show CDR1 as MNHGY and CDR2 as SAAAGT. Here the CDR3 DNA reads TGTGCCAGCAGTTACTTGGAGCCCCAGCATTTT. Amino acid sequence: CASSYLEPQHF.

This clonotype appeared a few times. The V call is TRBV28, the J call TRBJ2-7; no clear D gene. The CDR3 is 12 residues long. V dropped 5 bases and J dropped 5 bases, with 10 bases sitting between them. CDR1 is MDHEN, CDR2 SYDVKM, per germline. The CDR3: CASSSAANEQYF. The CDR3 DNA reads TGTGCCAGCAGTAGCGCGGCCAACGAGCAGTACTTC.

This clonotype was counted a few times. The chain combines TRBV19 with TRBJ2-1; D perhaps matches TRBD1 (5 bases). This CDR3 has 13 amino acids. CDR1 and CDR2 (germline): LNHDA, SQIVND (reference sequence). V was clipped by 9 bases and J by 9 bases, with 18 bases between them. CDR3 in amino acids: CARPTARIGEQFF. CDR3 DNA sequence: TGTGCCAGACCGACAGCTCGGATCGGTGAGCAGTTCTTC. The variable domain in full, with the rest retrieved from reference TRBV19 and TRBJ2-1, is DGGITQSPKYLFRKEGQNVTLSCEQNLNHDAMYWYRQDPGQGLRLIYYSQIVNDFQKGDIAEGYSVSREKKESFPLTVTSAQKNPTAFYLCARPTARIGEQFFGPGTRLTVL.

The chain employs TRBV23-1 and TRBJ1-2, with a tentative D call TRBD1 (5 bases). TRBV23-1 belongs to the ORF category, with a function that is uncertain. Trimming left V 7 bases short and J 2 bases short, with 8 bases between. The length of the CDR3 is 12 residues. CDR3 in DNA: TGCGCCAGCAAGGGGCCCAACTATGGCTACACCTTC. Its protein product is CASKGPNYGYTF.

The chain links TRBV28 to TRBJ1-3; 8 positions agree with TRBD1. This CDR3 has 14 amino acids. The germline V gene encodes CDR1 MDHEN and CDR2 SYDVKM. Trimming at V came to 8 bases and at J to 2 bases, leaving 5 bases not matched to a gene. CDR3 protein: CASAGGTAGNTIYF. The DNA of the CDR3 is TGTGCCAGCGCAGGGGGCACCGCTGGAAACACCATATATTTT.

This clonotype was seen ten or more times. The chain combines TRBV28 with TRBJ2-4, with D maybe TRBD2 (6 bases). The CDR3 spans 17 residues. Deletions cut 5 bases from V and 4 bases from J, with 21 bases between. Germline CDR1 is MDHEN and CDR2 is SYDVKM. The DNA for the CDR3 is TGTGCCAGCAGTCTACTCGCCATCGGGGCGGGGAAAAACATTCAGTACTTC. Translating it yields CASSLLAIGAGKNIQYF.